These T cell receptor beta chains were read from a single sample in a study of T cells in localized non-small cell lung cancer. The repertoire was sequenced with immunoSEQ multiplex PCR; TCRdb's copy has only in-frame clones and lacks some. The data contain around 3,000 clones, roughly 29% of them singletons. The sample in question was lung tumor tissue, obtained before any cancer treatment. The origin of the receptors is a man aged 35 to 69 with stage III lung adenocarcinoma. Both conserved end residues are part of each CDR3. Fields, in order: CDR3 DNA, CDR3 protein, D gene, V gene, clone size, J gene. A D gene is named only where the DNA matches it firmly. For some rows the clone size is stated as once, few or many, or as a class when expanded; others skip it.

CDR3nt: TGTGCCAGCAGTCCCCGCACAGATACGCAGTATTTT
CDR3aa: CASSPRTDTQYF
d_gene: NA
v_gene: TRBV28
abundance: few
j_gene: TRBJ2-3

CDR3nt: TGTGCCAGCAGTGAAGTACGCAGAGGAAACACCATATATTTT
CDR3aa: CASSEVRRGNTIYF
d_gene: NA
v_gene: TRBV2
abundance: NA
j_gene: TRBJ1-3

CDR3nt: TGTGCCAGCAGGCTGCCAGGGACAGGCGCCTATGGCTACACCTTC
CDR3aa: CASRLPGTGAYGYTF
d_gene: TRBD1
v_gene: TRBV28
abundance: NA
j_gene: TRBJ1-2

CDR3nt: TGCGCCAGCAGCTTTACAGGGACGTCTCGGGAAAAACTGTTTTTT
CDR3aa: CASSFTGTSREKLFF
d_gene: NA
v_gene: TRBV5-1
abundance: NA
j_gene: TRBJ1-4

CDR3nt: TGTGCCAGCAGCTCCTTGGACAGGAACGATCAGCCCCAGCATTTT
CDR3aa: CASSSLDRNDQPQHF
d_gene: TRBD1
v_gene: TRBV11-3
abundance: NA
j_gene: TRBJ1-5

CDR3nt: TGTGCCAGTAGTATCCCCTATCAGCCCCAGCATTTT
CDR3aa: CASSIPYQPQHF
d_gene: NA
v_gene: TRBV19
abundance: NA
j_gene: TRBJ1-5

CDR3nt: TGTGCCAGCAGTTTATCTGTGGGAGGGGTCCGGGGCTACACCTTC
CDR3aa: CASSLSVGGVRGYTF
d_gene: NA
v_gene: TRBV28
abundance: few
j_gene: TRBJ1-2

CDR3nt: TGTGCCAGCAGACACAGCGATCAAGAGACCCAGTACTTC
CDR3aa: CASRHSDQETQYF
d_gene: NA
v_gene: TRBV6-7
abundance: NA
j_gene: TRBJ2-5

CDR3nt: TGCGCCAGCAGCCAAGTAATAGGGGGGCATGGCTACACCTTC
CDR3aa: CASSQVIGGHGYTF
d_gene: NA
v_gene: TRBV4-1
abundance: few
j_gene: TRBJ1-2

CDR3nt: TGTGCCAGCAGCTTAGAGGGTGCACCGAACACTGAAGCTTTCTTT
CDR3aa: CASSLEGAPNTEAFF
d_gene: NA
v_gene: TRBV9
abundance: few
j_gene: TRBJ1-1